The present TCR beta chain was sequenced within a study of graft-versus-host responses after intestinal transplantation. On the study more broadly: Recipients underwent multivisceral, liver-intestinal, or isolated intestinal transplants.

As concerns this clone: Its antigen is unknown.

Data came from immunoSEQ multiplex PCR; TCRdb stores just in-frame clones and leaves some out. The sample includes just under 65,000 clones, 90% to 95% of them seen just once. Germline loops: CDR1 SNHLY, CDR2 FYNNEI. The CDR3 extends over 13 amino acids. The V end lost 2 bases, the J end lost 3 bases, and 5 bases lay between the germline ends. The rearrangement uses TRBV2 and TRBJ1-3; D gene uncertain. This specimen was unstimulated CD8+ T cells sorted from spleen or lymph node cells, taken before transplant. This clonotype originated in a human donor who was the organ donor for an intestinal transplant. The CDR3 nucleotides read TGTGCCAGCAGTGAAAGCTTTGGAAACACCATATATTTT. Translated, it gives CASSESFGNTIYF.